Below, 25 T cell receptor beta chains from the same sample are listed, as sequenced in a study of T cell repertoires in cytomegalovirus infection. TCRdb independently ran MiXCR on the reads; one entry per CDR3 protein. The repertoire holds under 850,000 distinct CDR3 sequences, 35% to 40% seen once, with under 3.5% in the top ten. The sample consisted of PBMCs. These receptors were collected from a human donor in good health (CMV status not recorded). Some clones in this sample may be carry-over from other donors' samples.

The gene calls are TRBV18 and TRBJ1-2; D remains unclear. Germline V gene sequence: CDR1 KGHSH, CDR2 LQKENI. CDR3 length: 14 residues. Between the trimmed V and J ends, which lost 3 bases and 4 bases, there was a span of 12 bases. The CDR3 nucleotides read TGTGCCAGCTCACCCCCGTACGACGGCTATGGCTACACCTTC. Amino acids: CASSPPYDGYGYTF.

This clonotype appeared a few times. The chain recombines TRBV11-3 with TRBJ2-3, with 9 bases fitting TRBD2. CDR1 is SGHNT and CDR2 is YENEEA in the germline V gene. The ends lost 3 bases at V and 4 bases at J; junction bases unmatched: 8. CDR3 length: 16 amino acids. CDR3 DNA sequence: TGTGCCAGCAGCTTCGGGTCAGCGGGAGGCTCAGATACGCAGTATTTT. It is translated as CASSFGSAGGSDTQYF. The full variable domain, its missing parts supplied by reference TRBV11-3 and TRBJ2-3, is EAGVVQSPRYKIIEKKQPVAFWCNPISGHNTLYWYLQNLGQGPELLIRYENEEAVDDSQLPKDRFSAERLKGVDSTLKIQPAELGDSAVYLCASSFGSAGGSDTQYFGPGTRLTVL.

The V call is TRBV5-1, the J call TRBJ2-1, with D perhaps TRBD2 (6 bases). The CDR3 totals 16 residues. The V gene lost 5 bases and the J gene lost 4 bases, with 19 bases spanning the gap. Germline loops: CDR1 SGHRS, CDR2 YFSETQ. DNA of the CDR3: TGCGCCAGCAGGGGCAGGGCGGCTAGCGCATACAATGAGCAGTTCTTC. Amino acids: CASRGRAASAYNEQFF.

This clonotype was seen ten or more times. The J gene is TRBJ2-2, the V gene TRBV10-3; D possibly corresponds to TRBD2 (6 bases). The CDR3 has 15 amino acids. Germline V gives CDR1 ENHRY, CDR2 SYGVKD. The ends were cut back, 8 bases at V and 1 base at J, with 14 bases in the middle. This chain's CDR3 is CAIGGPGENTGELFF. Written as DNA, the CDR3 is TGTGCCATCGGGGGTCCGGGGGAGAACACCGGGGAGCTGTTTTTT.

This clonotype turned up a few times. The chain has TRBV27 and TRBJ2-3; 7 positions agree with TRBD2. The V segment lost 8 bases and the J segment 4 bases; nucleotides outside the gene matches: 9. CDR1 and CDR2 (germline): MNHEY, SMNVEV (reference sequence). The CDR3 runs 14 residues. The CDR3 nucleotides are TGTGCCAGCTCCGAAGCGGGAATTTCAGATACGCAGTATTTT. It is translated as CASSEAGISDTQYF.

This clonotype has a handful of counts. This chain joins TRBV5-1 and TRBJ2-6; the match to TRBD1 covers 7 bases. V lost 4 bases to trimming and J lost 0 bases; unmatched junction nucleotides: 4. Germline V gives CDR1 SGHRS, CDR2 YFSETQ. This CDR3 has 16 residues. CDR3 loop: CASSITGVSGANVLTF. In DNA form, the CDR3 reads TGCGCCAGCAGCATAACAGGGGTCTCTGGGGCCAACGTCCTGACTTTC.

The chain uses TRBV19 and TRBJ2-2; no clear D. CDR3 length: 12 residues. V lost 4 bases, J lost 3 bases, and 3 bases lay in between. Per the germline V gene, CDR1 is LNHDA and CDR2 is SQIVND (reference sequence). The CDR3 reads CASSKYTGELFF. CDR3 sequence (DNA): TGTGCCAGTAGTAAATACACCGGGGAGCTGTTTTTT.

The chain has TRBV28 and TRBJ2-1; 14 bases fit TRBD2. J gave up 5 bases and V 6 bases, and 6 bases lay outside the gene matches. This CDR3 comprises 16 residues. The V gene's germline CDR1 is MDHEN and CDR2 SYDVKM. CDR3 region: CASSSGLAGVHNEQFF. DNA of the CDR3: TGTGCCAGCAGCTCGGGACTAGCGGGAGTACACAATGAGCAGTTCTTC.

Ten or more counts support this clonotype. The chain is built from TRBV7-2 and TRBJ2-7; 8 bases map to TRBD1. CDR3 length: 14 residues. In germline, CDR1 is SGHTA, CDR2 FQGNSA. Trimming at V came to 3 bases and at J to 2 bases, leaving 3 bases not matched to a gene. The CDR3: CASSFDRGTYEQYF. As DNA, the CDR3 is TGTGCCAGCAGCTTTGACAGGGGAACCTACGAGCAGTACTTC.

Only a few counts were recorded for this clonotype. The V call is TRBV2, the J call TRBJ2-1; possibly TRBD2 for D (5 bases). V lost 6 bases and J 15 bases, leaving 12 bases between the germline ends. The CDR3 has 10 amino acids. Germline CDR1 SNHLY, CDR2 FYNNEI. The DNA for the CDR3 is TGTGCCAGCAGGGGGAGCCGTATGTTCTTC. Its protein is CASRGSRMFF.

In this sample, this clonotype turned up a few times. The chain links TRBV4-1 to TRBJ2-7, with no clear D. The CDR3 is 15 amino acids. V lost 2 bases, J lost 2 bases, and 13 bases lay in between. The germline gives CDR1 MGHRA, CDR2 YSYEKL. CDR3 loop: CASSQSRARTYEQYF. CDR3 DNA: TGCGCCAGCAGCCAATCTAGGGCCAGGACCTACGAGCAGTACTTC.

This clonotype was counted ten times or more. V usage is TRBV7-8 and J usage is TRBJ1-3; D might be TRBD1 (5 bases). The germline V gene encodes CDR1 SGHVS and CDR2 FQNEAQ. V lost 5 bases, J lost 0 bases, and 11 bases lay in between. This CDR3 is 15 amino acids long. The CDR3 DNA reads as TGTGCCAGCAGCGGGGCCGGGCTCTCTGGAAACACCATATATTTT. Amino acids: CASSGAGLSGNTIYF.

The chain combines TRBV9 with TRBJ2-5; TRBD1 matches 7 bases. V shed 2 bases and J 2 bases; nucleotides not matched to a gene: 6. This CDR3 has 15 amino acids. Per the germline V gene, CDR1 is SGDLS and CDR2 is YYNGEE. The CDR3 DNA is TGTGCCAGCAGCGTCGCAGGGGGAAATCAAGAGACCCAGTACTTC. Protein product: CASSVAGGNQETQYF.

This clonotype has more than one count but fewer than ten. This chain uses TRBV4-1 with TRBJ1-6; no reliable D call. Trimming pared 1 base from V and 3 bases from J, leaving 10 bases between. The CDR3 length is 16 residues. Germline V gene lookup returns CDR1 MGHRA and CDR2 YSYEKL. CDR3 sequence: CASSQGRGNYNSPLHF. In DNA, the CDR3 is TGCGCCAGCAGCCAAGGGCGGGGTAACTATAATTCACCCCTCCACTTT.

There are many counts of this clonotype. The chain employs TRBV7-2 and TRBJ1-5; no definite D call. Germline V gene sequence: CDR1 SGHTA, CDR2 FQGNSA. The CDR3 is made up of 14 amino acids. The V end lost 3 bases, the J end lost 3 bases, and 9 bases lay between the germline ends. CDR3 bases: TGTGCCAGCAGCTTGCGGGAGTTCAATCAGCCCCAGCATTTT. As protein: CASSLREFNQPQHF. The full variable domain, with the rest looked up from reference TRBV7-2 and TRBJ1-5, is GAGVSQSPSNKVTEKGKDVELRCDPISGHTALYWYRQSLGQGLEFLIYFQGNSAPDKSGLPSDRFSAERTGGSVSTLTIQRTQQEDSAVYLCASSLREFNQPQHFGDGTRLSIL.

The chain links TRBV7-2 to TRBJ1-1; 9 nucleotides agree with TRBD1. Looked up from germline, CDR1 is SGHTA and CDR2 is FQGNSA. This CDR3 comprises 15 residues. V was clipped by 1 base and J by 3 bases; unmatched bases: 3. For the CDR3, the DNA is TGTGCCAGCAGCTTAGGGACAGGGGAAGACACTGAAGCTTTCTTT. This translates into CASSLGTGEDTEAFF.

The rearrangement joins TRBV7-2 to TRBJ2-7, with 9 bases that match TRBD2. The length of the CDR3 is 15 residues. Germline CDR1 SGHTA, CDR2 FQGNSA. The J segment lost 12 bases and the V segment lost 1 base, leaving 13 bases of the junction unmatched. This chain's CDR3 is CASSLVGLAGHALYF. DNA for the CDR3: TGTGCCAGCAGCTTAGTCGGGCTAGCGGGGCATGCCTTGTACTTC.

The genes are TRBV30 and TRBJ2-7; D gene unclear. The CDR3 extends over 15 amino acids. V was pared by 0 bases and J by 3 bases, with 15 bases between. Germline CDR1 GTSNPN, CDR2 SVGIG (reference sequence). CDR3 sequence reads: CAWSVSGRWYYEQYF. The CDR3 nucleotides are TGTGCCTGGAGTGTTTCCGGACGGTGGTACTACGAGCAGTACTTC.

Comment on this clonotype: Relative to the germline gene, one junction end is altered; a read error may explain this. The gene calls are TRBV28 and TRBJ1-4; D not certain. From germline, CDR1 is MDHEN and CDR2 SYDVKM. CDR3 length: 15 amino acids. The CDR3 coding sequence is TGTGCCAGCAGTTTAACAACCTTAGTTGTTGAAAAACTGTTTTGG. Protein: CASSLTTLVVEKLFW.

This clonotype was detected a few times. The chain joins TRBV20-1 to TRBJ1-5, with D perhaps matching TRBD1 (6 bases). Germline V gene lookup returns CDR1 DFQATT and CDR2 SNEGSKA (reference sequence). V was cut by 5 bases and J by 0 bases, with 14 bases left in between. The CDR3 contains 15 residues. DNA of the CDR3: TGCAGTGCTCAGGGGCGGGGTTATAGCAATCAGCCCCAGCATTTT. This sequence encodes CSAQGRGYSNQPQHF.

This clonotype has just a few counts. V and J are TRBV28 and TRBJ2-1, with a tentative D call TRBD1 (7 bases). Trimming took 6 bases from V and 6 from J, leaving 21 bases between them. There are 16 residues in the CDR3. Germline-derived CDR1 and CDR2 are MDHEN and SYDVKM. This chain's CDR3 is CASRLLGQGGINEQFF. The CDR3 coding sequence is TGTGCCAGCAGACTACTGGGGCAGGGGGGAATCAATGAGCAGTTCTTC.

This clonotype was seen once. The junction departs from germline at one end; a sequencing error may be responsible. This chain uses TRBV5-1 with TRBJ1-2; possibly TRBD1 for D (5 bases). Per germline, CDR1 SGHRS and CDR2 YFSETQ. This CDR3 region has 15 residues. The CDR3 region is CASSLGTARTYGYNF. CDR3 DNA sequence: TGCGCCAGCAGCTTAGGGACCGCCCGTACCTATGGCTACAACTTC.

This clonotype was observed a few times. The chain is built from TRBV12-3 or TRBV12-4 and TRBJ1-5, with a weak D call TRBD1 (6 bases). The CDR3 length is 14 residues. Trimming pared 3 bases from V and 7 bases from J, leaving 13 bases between. This chain's CDR3 is CASSFSRGGQPQHF. The CDR3 nucleotides are TGTGCCAGCAGTTTTTCCAGGGGCGGGCAGCCCCAGCATTTT.

The rearrangement links TRBV11-2 to TRBJ2-6; D remains unclear. This CDR3 comprises 16 residues. V lost 4 bases, J lost 0 bases, and 10 bases lay in between. Per germline, CDR1 SGHAT and CDR2 FQNNGV. The CDR3 coding sequence is TGTGCCAGCAGCTACGACCCGAGCTCTGGGGCCAACGTCCTGACTTTC. Translation: CASSYDPSSGANVLTF.

This clonotype was detected a few times. V gene TRBV28 combines with J gene TRBJ1-5; the match to TRBD1 covers 7 bases. Germline lookup yields CDR1 MDHEN and CDR2 SYDVKM. This CDR3 has 13 residues. V gave up 6 bases and J gave up 11 bases; unmatched junction bases: 10. DNA for the CDR3: TGTGCCAGCAGGGGACAGTTCCAAGGGGCCCAGCATTTT. This sequence encodes CASRGQFQGAQHF. The entire variable domain, with the rest obtained from reference TRBV28 and TRBJ1-5, is as follows: DVKVTQSSRYLVKRTGEKVFLECVQDMDHENMFWYRQDPGLGLRLIYFSYDVKMKEKGDIPEGYSVSREKKERFSLILESASTNQTSMYLCASRGQFQGAQHFGDGTRLSIL.